This T cell receptor (beta chain) stems from a study of T cell changes during pregnancy in multiple sclerosis (dated by TCRdb to between 2018 and 2021). As for the study more broadly: The study examined how the T cell repertoire changed over the course of pregnancy in women with multiple sclerosis.

The method was the immunoSEQ multiplex PCR assay. The immuneACCESS repertoire file appears here via TCRdb, limited to in-frame rearrangements. These files lack a portion of the clones; in checked studies, under half of the deficit traces to unresolved V genes, and the cause of the others is not known. The sample yields 90,000 to 150,000 clones; 90% to 95% were counted once. The top ten clones comprise 6.2% of the sample. From the cysteine through the phenylalanine, the CDR3 covers 12 amino acids. The kept DNA is CDR3 alone, 36 bases in frame from the first base. V sheds 2 bases and J sheds 3 bases, leaving 7 bases between their ends. CDR1 and CDR2, per the germline V gene (reference sequence), are GTSNPN and SVGIG. With respect to this clone: It lacks a known antigen. The sample holds no much larger clone one base away, and base qualities are not on file.

The TCR originated in a female donor with multiple sclerosis, enrolled in a pregnancy study. This specimen was peripheral blood, taken before pregnancy. Recombination connected TRBV30 to TRBJ1-1; no D segment can be confidently identified. The CDR3 region has the sequence CAWSFGYTEAFF. The sequence in DNA is TGTGCCTGGAGTTTCGGGTACACTGAAGCTTTCTTT.